The source of this TCR beta chain is a study of blood T cells in healthy people across ages. Background on the study: Using template switching, researchers captured about one barcoded beta molecule for each two T cells.

A sample-barcoded 5' primer and a J-beta primer mix were used in a second PCR of roughly 7 to 11 cycles. Through a template-switch adaptor with 12 random nucleotides, each cDNA molecule received a tag. In TCRdb, the 5' RACE reads were re-called with MiXCR into one record per CDR3 protein. This table holds just under 900,000 distinct CDR3 sequences, 25% to 30% found once. This CDR3 is 15 amino acids long. Germline CDR1 is DFQATT and CDR2 is SNEGSKA (reference sequence). The V gene lost 7 bases and the J gene lost 0 bases, with 18 bases spanning the gap. The sequencing sample was made of blood. This chain links TRBV20-1 with TRBJ1-2, with TRBD1 as a possible D gene (5 bases). This TCR came from a woman over 75 in good health. Here the CDR3 DNA reads TGCAGTGTTCGTCCGGGGACGGTTTCTAACTATGGCTACACCTTC. This gives the protein CSVRPGTVSNYGYTF.